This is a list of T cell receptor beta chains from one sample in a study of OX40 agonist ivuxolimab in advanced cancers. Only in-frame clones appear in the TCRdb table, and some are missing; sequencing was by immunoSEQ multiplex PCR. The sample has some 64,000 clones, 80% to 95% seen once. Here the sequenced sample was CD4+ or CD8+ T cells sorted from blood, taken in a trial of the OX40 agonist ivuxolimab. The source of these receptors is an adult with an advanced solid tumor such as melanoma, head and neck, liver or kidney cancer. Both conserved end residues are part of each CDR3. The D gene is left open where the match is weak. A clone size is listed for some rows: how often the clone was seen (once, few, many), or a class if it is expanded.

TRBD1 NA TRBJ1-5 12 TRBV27 TGTGCCAGCAGTCTTAACAGGGGGCCCCAGCATTTT CASSLNRGPQHF
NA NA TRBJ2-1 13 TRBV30 TGTGCCTGGTCCTTAATCAGGGACAATGAGCAGTTCTTC CAWSLIRDNEQFF
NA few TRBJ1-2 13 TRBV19 TGTGCCAGTATTAAGGGGCCAAACTATGGCTACACCTTC CASIKGPNYGYTF
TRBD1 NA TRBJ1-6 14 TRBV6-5 TGTGCCAGCAGTTTCGGGACAGGGAATTCACCCCTCCACTTT CASSFGTGNSPLHF
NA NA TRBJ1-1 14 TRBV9 TGTGCCAGCAGCCCTGGGAGTGGGAACACTGAAGCTTTCTTT CASSPGSGNTEAFF
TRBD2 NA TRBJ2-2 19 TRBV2 TGTGCCAGCAGCCTAACAGGGGGCGGACTAGCGGGGTACACCGGGGAGCTGTTTTTT CASSLTGGGLAGYTGELFF
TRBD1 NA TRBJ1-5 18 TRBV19 TGTGCCAGTATGAATGTGGCGACAGGGGGCGCGGGCAATCAGCCCCAGCATTTT CASMNVATGGAGNQPQHF
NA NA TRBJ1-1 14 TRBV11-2 TGTGCCAGCAGCCCCAGGGCTCGGGGTACTGAAGCTTTCTTT CASSPRARGTEAFF
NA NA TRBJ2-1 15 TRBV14 TGTGCCAGCAGCCAATGGGGGGTCTCCTACAATGAGCAGTTCTTC CASSQWGVSYNEQFF
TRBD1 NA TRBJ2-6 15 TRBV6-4 TGTGCCAGCAGGGGGGACAGCTCTGGGGCCAACGTCCTGACTTTC CASRGDSSGANVLTF
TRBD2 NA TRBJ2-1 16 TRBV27 TGTGCCAGCAGTTTAACCGCGGGACTAGCGGTGAATGAGCAGTTCTTC CASSLTAGLAVNEQFF
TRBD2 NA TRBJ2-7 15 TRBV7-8 TGTGCCAGCAGCTTAGGGGCGGGGGAGTCATACGAGCAGTACTTC CASSLGAGESYEQYF
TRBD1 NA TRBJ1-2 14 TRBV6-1 TGTGCCAGCAGGGACAGGCCTTCTAACTATGGCTACACCTTC CASRDRPSNYGYTF
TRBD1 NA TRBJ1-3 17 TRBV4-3 TGCGCCAGCAGCCAAGATCCCCAGGGGGCTATAGGGAACACCATATATTTT CASSQDPQGAIGNTIYF
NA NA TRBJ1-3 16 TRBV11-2 TGTGCCAGCAGCTTAGATCGTGAAGGGTCTGGAAACACCATATATTTT CASSLDREGSGNTIYF
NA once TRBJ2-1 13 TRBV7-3 TGTGCCAGCAGCGACCCGACTAGAAATGAGCAGTTCTTC CASSDPTRNEQFF
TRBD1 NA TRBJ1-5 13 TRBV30 TGTGCCTGGGGGACAGAAATCAATCAGCCCCAGCATTTT CAWGTEINQPQHF
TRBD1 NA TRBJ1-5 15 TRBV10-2 TGCGCCAGCAGTTCGACAGGGCTTAGCAATCAGCCCCAGCATTTT CASSSTGLSNQPQHF
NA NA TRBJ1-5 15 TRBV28 TGTGCCAGCAGCCCAGGGGTACGGAGCAATCAGCCCCAGCATTTT CASSPGVRSNQPQHF
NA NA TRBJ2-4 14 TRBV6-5 TGTGCCAGCAGTTCAACACCTTCGAAAAACATTCAGTACTTC CASSSTPSKNIQYF
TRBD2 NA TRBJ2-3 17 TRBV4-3 TGCGCCAGCAGCCAAGAGGGGGAGGGAGTAAACACAGATACGCAGTATTTT CASSQEGEGVNTDTQYF
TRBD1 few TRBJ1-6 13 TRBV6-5 TGTGCCAGCAGCGGGACAGGGTCCTCACCCCTCCACTTT CASSGTGSSPLHF
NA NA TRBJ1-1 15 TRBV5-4 TGTGCCAGCAGCTTGCGAAGGGCTCAGGGCACTGAAGCTTTCTTT CASSLRRAQGTEAFF
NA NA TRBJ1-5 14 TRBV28 TGTGCCAGCAGTTTGGGTGTCGGGCATCAGCCCCAGCATTTT CASSLGVGHQPQHF
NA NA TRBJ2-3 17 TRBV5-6 TGTGCCAGCAGCTTGGGTCTTGGTTTAGAGATCACAGATACGCAGTATTTT CASSLGLGLEITDTQYF
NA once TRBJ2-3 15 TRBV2 TGTGCCAGCAGTGATTATCGAAGTTTCACAGATACGCAGTATTTT CASSDYRSFTDTQYF
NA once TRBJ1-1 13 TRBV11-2 TGTGCCAGCAGCTTAGTGGGGTTGGGAATGACTTTCTTT CASSLVGLGMTFF
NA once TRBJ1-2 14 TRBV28 TGTGCCAGCAGTTTGAGTCAGGGACTCTATGGCTACACCTTC CASSLSQGLYGYTF